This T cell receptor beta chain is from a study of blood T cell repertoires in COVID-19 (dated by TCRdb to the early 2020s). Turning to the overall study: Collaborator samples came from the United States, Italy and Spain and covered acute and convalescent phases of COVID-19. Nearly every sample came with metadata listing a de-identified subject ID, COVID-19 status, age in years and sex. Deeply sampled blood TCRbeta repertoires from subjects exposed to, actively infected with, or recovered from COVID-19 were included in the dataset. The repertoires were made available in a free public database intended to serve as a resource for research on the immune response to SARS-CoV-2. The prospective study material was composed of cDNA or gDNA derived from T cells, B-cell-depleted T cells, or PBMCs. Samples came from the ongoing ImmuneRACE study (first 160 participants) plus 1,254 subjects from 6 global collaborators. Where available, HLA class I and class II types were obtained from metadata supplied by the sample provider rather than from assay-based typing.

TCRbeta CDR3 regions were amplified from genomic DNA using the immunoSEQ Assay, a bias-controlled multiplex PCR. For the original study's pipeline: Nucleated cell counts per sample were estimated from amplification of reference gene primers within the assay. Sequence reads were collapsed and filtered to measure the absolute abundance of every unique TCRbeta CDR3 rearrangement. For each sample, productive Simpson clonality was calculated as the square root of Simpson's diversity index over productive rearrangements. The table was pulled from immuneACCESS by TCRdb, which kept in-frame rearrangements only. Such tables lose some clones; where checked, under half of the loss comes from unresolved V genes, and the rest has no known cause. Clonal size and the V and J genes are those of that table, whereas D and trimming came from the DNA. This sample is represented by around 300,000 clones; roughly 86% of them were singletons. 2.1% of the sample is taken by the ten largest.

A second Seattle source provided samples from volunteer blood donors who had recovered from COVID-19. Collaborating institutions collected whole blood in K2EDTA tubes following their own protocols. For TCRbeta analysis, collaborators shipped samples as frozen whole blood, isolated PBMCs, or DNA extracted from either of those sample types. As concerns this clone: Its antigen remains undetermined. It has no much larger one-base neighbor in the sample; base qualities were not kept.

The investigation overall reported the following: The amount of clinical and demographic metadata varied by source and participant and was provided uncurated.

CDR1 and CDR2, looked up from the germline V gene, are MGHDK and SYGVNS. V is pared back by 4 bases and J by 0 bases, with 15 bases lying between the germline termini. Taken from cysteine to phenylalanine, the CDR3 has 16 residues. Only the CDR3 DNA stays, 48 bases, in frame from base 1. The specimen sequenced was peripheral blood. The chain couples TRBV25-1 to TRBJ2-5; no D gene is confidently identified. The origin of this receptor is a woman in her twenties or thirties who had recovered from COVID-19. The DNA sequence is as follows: TGTGCCAGCAGTGGCCCCCCTACAGAGTACCAAGAGACCCAGTACTTC. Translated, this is CASSGPPTEYQETQYF.